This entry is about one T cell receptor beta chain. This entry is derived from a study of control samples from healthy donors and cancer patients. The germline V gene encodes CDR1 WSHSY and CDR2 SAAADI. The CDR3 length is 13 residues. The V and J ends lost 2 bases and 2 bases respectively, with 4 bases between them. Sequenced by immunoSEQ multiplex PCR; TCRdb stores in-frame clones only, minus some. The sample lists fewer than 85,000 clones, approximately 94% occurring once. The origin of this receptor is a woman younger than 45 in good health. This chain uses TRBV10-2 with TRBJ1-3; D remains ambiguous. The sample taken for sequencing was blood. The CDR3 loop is CASSENTGNTIYF. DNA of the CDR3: TGCGCCAGCAGTGAGAATACTGGAAACACCATATATTTT.